Shown below are 29 T cell receptor beta chains from a single sample sequenced in a study of blood T cell repertoires in COVID-19. Profiling relied on immunoSEQ multiplex PCR, and the TCRdb table lists in-frame clones only, not all of them. The repertoire holds around 100,000 clones, around 90% seen once, with approximately 17% in the top ten. Sequenced sample: peripheral blood. The receptors originated from a woman aged 80 or over in a cohort sampled during active COVID-19.

V gene TRBV7-2 combines with J gene TRBJ1-4; a weak D match, TRBD1 (5 bases). The CDR3 sequence is 14 residues long. The germline V and J ends were trimmed by 3 bases and 5 bases, with 10 bases remaining between them. Germline V gene lookup returns CDR1 SGHTA and CDR2 FQGNSA. CDR3 region: CASSLWSGNEKLFF. CDR3 nucleotide sequence: TGTGCCAGCAGCTTGTGGTCAGGGAATGAAAAACTGTTTTTT. Full variable domain (rest looked up from reference TRBV7-2 and TRBJ1-4): GAGVSQSPSNKVTEKGKDVELRCDPISGHTALYWYRQSLGQGLEFLIYFQGNSAPDKSGLPSDRFSAERTGGSVSTLTIQRTQQEDSAVYLCASSLWSGNEKLFFGSGTQLSVL.

The J gene is TRBJ2-7, the V gene TRBV11-3; D gene uncertain. Between the trimmed V and J ends, which lost 3 bases and 3 bases, there was a span of 9 bases. The germline V gene has CDR1 SGHNT and CDR2 YENEEA. The CDR3 consists of 13 residues. CDR3 protein: CASSLGINYEQYF. CDR3 nucleotide sequence: TGTGCCAGCAGCTTGGGCATAAACTACGAGCAGTACTTC.

This clone was recorded once. The rearrangement links TRBV19 to TRBJ2-1, with 10 positions matching TRBD1. The germline V gene encodes CDR1 LNHDA and CDR2 SQIVND (reference sequence). The J segment lost 5 bases and the V segment lost 3 bases, leaving 7 bases of the junction unmatched. The CDR3 length is 16 residues. The CDR3 region has the DNA TGTGCCAGTAGTATTGGGGGGACAGGGGCCCACAATGAGCAGTTCTTC. Translating it yields CASSIGGTGAHNEQFF. The full variable domain, in which reference TRBV19 and TRBJ2-1 provide the parts outside the CDR3, is DGGITQSPKYLFRKEGQNVTLSCEQNLNHDAMYWYRQDPGQGLRLIYYSQIVNDFQKGDIAEGYSVSREKKESFPLTVTSAQKNPTAFYLCASSIGGTGAHNEQFFGPGTRLTVL.

This chain links TRBV3-1 (or the pseudogene TRBV3-2) with TRBJ1-2, with D possibly matching TRBD1 (6 bases). From germline, CDR1 is LGHDT and CDR2 YNNKEL (reference sequence). The CDR3 runs 16 residues. The ends were cut back, 3 bases at V and 4 bases at J, with 18 bases in the middle. The CDR3 reads CASSHLGQGIGYGYTF. In DNA form, the CDR3 reads TGTGCCAGCAGCCATCTAGGGCAGGGGATCGGCTATGGCTACACCTTC.

The rearrangement joins TRBV7-9 to TRBJ2-3, with 10 bases aligning to TRBD2. The V gene end was trimmed by 5 bases and the J gene end by 0 bases; junction bases not matched to a gene: 5. The length of the CDR3 is 16 residues. Germline V gene sequence: CDR1 SEHNR, CDR2 FQNEAQ (reference sequence). The CDR3 spells CASSAGLAESTDTQYF. The CDR3 coding sequence is TGTGCCAGCAGCGCAGGACTAGCGGAGAGCACAGATACGCAGTATTTT.

The rearrangement joins TRBV28 to TRBJ1-5, with D maybe TRBD1 (5 bases). Germline CDR1 is MDHEN and CDR2 is SYDVKM. Trimming took 6 bases from V and 11 from J, leaving 14 bases between them. The CDR3 contains 12 residues. The CDR3 loop is CASRDKSGSQHF. The CDR3 DNA follows: TGTGCCAGCAGGGACAAATCAGGGTCCCAGCATTTT.

Only one count was recorded for this clone. The rearrangement links TRBV19 to TRBJ2-5; TRBD1 agrees at 7 bases. After removal of 5 bases from V and 5 bases from J, the junction contained 11 bases not matched to a gene. CDR1 LNHDA and CDR2 SQIVND come from the germline V gene (reference sequence). The CDR3 is 15 amino acids. CDR3 sequence reads: CASSYTDRPTETQYF. The CDR3 DNA is TGTGCCAGTAGTTACACGGACAGGCCAACGGAGACCCAGTACTTC.

This chain uses TRBV19 with TRBJ2-2; the D gene is possibly TRBD1 (5 bases). CDR3 size: 15 residues. The V end lost 2 bases, the J end lost 6 bases, and 13 bases lay between the germline ends. Germline V gene sequence: CDR1 LNHDA, CDR2 SQIVND (reference sequence). The CDR3 region has the DNA TGTGCCAGTAGTATAAGACAGCAGGACGCCGGGGAGCTGTTTTTT. It is translated as CASSIRQQDAGELFF.

The V and J genes are TRBV30 and TRBJ1-2, with a tentative D call TRBD1 (5 bases). The CDR3 length is 14 residues. Looked up from germline, CDR1 is GTSNPN and CDR2 is SVGIG (reference sequence). Trimming pared 8 bases from V and 6 bases from J, leaving 22 bases between. CDR3 in amino acids: CALRKGEGRNGYTF. CDR3 sequence (DNA): TGTGCCCTTAGGAAAGGGGAGGGGCGGAATGGCTACACCTTC.

The chain couples TRBV6-1 to TRBJ1-1; TRBD1 agrees at 9 bases. V trimming: 9 bases; J trimming: 4 bases; junction bases outside the gene matches: 12. Germline values: CDR1 MNHNS, CDR2 SASEGT. The CDR3 extends over 15 amino acids. CDR3 sequence reads: CASGAVQGAGTEAFF. The DNA of the CDR3 is TGTGCCAGTGGGGCGGTACAGGGGGCGGGCACTGAAGCTTTCTTT.

This clone was counted between two and nine times. J is TRBJ2-7 and V is TRBV9; tentatively, D is TRBD2 (5 bases). This CDR3 spans 15 amino acids. Trimming shortened V by 0 bases and J by 2 bases, and 12 bases separated the two germline ends. Germline V lookup: CDR1 SGDLS, CDR2 YYNGEE. CDR3 coding DNA: TGTGCCAGCAGCGTAGATTTAGCGAATACCTACGAGCAGTACTTC. It codes for CASSVDLANTYEQYF.

As concerns this clone: At one end the junction does not follow the germline gene, possibly because of a read error. The rearrangement links TRBV7-7 to TRBJ2-5; TRBD2 is a possible D gene (7 bases). The CDR3 runs to 16 residues. The V gene's germline CDR1 is SSHAT and CDR2 FNYEAQ (reference sequence). The CDR3 DNA sequence: TGTGCTAGCAGCCCTCTAGGGGGGGGCCGCCAAGAGACCCAGTACTTC. Its translation: CASSPLGGGRQETQYF.

The J gene is TRBJ2-5, the V gene TRBV5-6; D unclear. In germline, CDR1 is SGHDT, CDR2 YYEEEE. V lost 4 bases to trimming and J lost 0 bases, with 13 bases between them. The length of the CDR3 is 15 residues. CDR3 coding DNA: TGTGCCAGCAGCGCGAGGCGACGGGACCAAGAGACCCAGTACTTC. Translating it yields CASSARRRDQETQYF.

This rearrangement joins TRBV5-4 to TRBJ2-7; unclear D gene. The CDR3 runs 13 residues. CDR1 is SGHNT and CDR2 is YYREEE in the germline V gene (reference sequence). V was clipped by 4 bases and J by 1 base, with 9 bases between them. The DNA of the CDR3 is TGTGCCAGCAGCCACACAACGTCCTACGAGCAGTACTTC. Protein: CASSHTTSYEQYF.

The chain combines TRBV2 with TRBJ1-2, with D maybe TRBD1 (6 bases). The V and J ends lost 5 bases and 0 bases respectively, with 13 bases between them. Germline V gives CDR1 SNHLY, CDR2 FYNNEI. This CDR3 has 15 amino acids. The DNA of the CDR3 is TGTGCCAGCAGTTACCGACAGGAAGCTAACTATGGCTACACCTTC. Encoded protein: CASSYRQEANYGYTF. Full variable domain (remainder filled in from reference TRBV2 and TRBJ1-2): EPEVTQTPSHQVTQMGQEVILRCVPISNHLYFYWYRQILGQKVEFLVSFYNNEISEKSEIFDDQFSVERPDGSNFTLKIRSTKLEDSAMYFCASSYRQEANYGYTFGSGTRLTVV.

The gene calls are TRBV11-3 and TRBJ2-5; D is perhaps TRBD1 (6 bases). This CDR3 has 16 residues. Trimming took off 5 bases at V and 5 bases at J, with 21 bases between the two ends. The germline gives CDR1 SGHNT, CDR2 YENEEA. The CDR3 DNA reads TGTGCCAGCAGCCCAGGGTGGCAGGGGAGTGGGGAGACCCAGTACTTC. Translated: CASSPGWQGSGETQYF.

The chain couples TRBV6-5 to TRBJ2-5; no definite D call. V was clipped by 2 bases and J by 2 bases, with 12 bases between them. The CDR3 contains 15 residues. Per germline, CDR1 MNHEY and CDR2 SVGAGI. The CDR3 here is CASSYASSLQETQYF. As DNA, the CDR3 is TGTGCCAGCAGTTACGCGTCCTCCCTTCAAGAGACCCAGTACTTC.

The chain links TRBV14 to TRBJ1-5, with a tentative D call TRBD1 (6 bases). Germline V gene sequence: CDR1 SGHDN, CDR2 FVKESK. V dropped 3 bases and J dropped 6 bases, with 6 bases sitting between them. CDR3 length equals 12 residues. This CDR3 is CASSQGAQPQHF. The CDR3 DNA reads as TGTGCCAGCAGCCAGGGGGCTCAGCCCCAGCATTTT.

For this clone: One end of the junction does not line up with germline, which may come from a read error. The sample contains more than one DNA sequence encoding this CDR3. This chain links TRBV3-1 (or the pseudogene TRBV3-2) with TRBJ1-4; 8 positions match TRBD1. This CDR3 is 15 amino acids long. Germline CDR1 is LGHDT and CDR2 is YNNKEL (reference sequence). This CDR3 reads CASSLTRTGNEKLFF. In DNA, the CDR3 is TGTGCCAGTAGCCTTACTCGGACAGGGAATGAAAAACTGTTTTTT.

The J gene is TRBJ2-2, the V gene TRBV24-1; D gene unclear. Germline-derived CDR1 and CDR2 are KGHDR and SFDVKD. The CDR3 is 13 amino acids. Trimming removed 6 bases from V and 4 bases from J, with 8 bases in between. The CDR3 sequence is CATSLKSTGELFF. The CDR3 coding sequence is TGTGCCACCAGTTTAAAGAGCACCGGGGAGCTGTTTTTT.

This clone was recorded only once. The rearrangement joins TRBV19 to TRBJ1-2; 8 bases are shared with TRBD1. The CDR3 covers 14 residues. The V gene end was trimmed by 6 bases and the J gene end by 3 bases; junction bases not matched to a gene: 6. From germline, CDR1 is LNHDA and CDR2 SQIVND (reference sequence). The CDR3 sequence: CASSRQGMDYGYTF. CDR3 nucleotides: TGTGCCAGTAGCCGACAGGGGATGGACTATGGCTACACCTTC.

The chain joins TRBV19 to TRBJ1-4; 7 bases fit TRBD1. V lost 9 bases to trimming and J lost 0 bases; unmatched junction nucleotides: 16. Per germline, CDR1 LNHDA and CDR2 SQIVND (reference sequence). The CDR3 is 18 residues long. The CDR3 sequence is CASPFSDRVPPTNEKLFF. The CDR3 DNA is TGTGCCAGCCCATTCTCCGACAGGGTCCCCCCAACTAATGAAAAACTGTTTTTT. Combining the CDR3 with reference TRBV19 and TRBJ1-4 gives the whole variable domain DGGITQSPKYLFRKEGQNVTLSCEQNLNHDAMYWYRQDPGQGLRLIYYSQIVNDFQKGDIAEGYSVSREKKESFPLTVTSAQKNPTAFYLCASPFSDRVPPTNEKLFFGSGTQLSVL.

The rearrangement uses TRBV27 and TRBJ2-2, with 12 bases matching TRBD2. Unmatched junction bases numbered 8, after V lost 4 bases and J lost 2 bases. The CDR3 extends over 18 amino acids. Germline V gene data show CDR1 as MNHEY and CDR2 as SMNVEV (reference sequence). The CDR3: CASSYLLGLAGNTGELFF. The CDR3 coding sequence is TGTGCCAGCAGTTACCTGTTGGGACTAGCGGGTAACACCGGGGAGCTGTTTTTT.

Here the CDR3 reads CASRRTGNFVAFF. The CDR3 DNA reads TGTGCCAGCAGACGGACAGGGAACTTTGTAGCTTTCTTT. V and J are TRBV11-2 and TRBJ1-1, with 8 bases identical to TRBD1. This CDR3 region has 13 residues. J was trimmed by 10 bases and V by 6 bases; bases with no gene match: 10. Per the germline V gene, CDR1 is SGHAT and CDR2 is FQNNGV.

This chain uses TRBV6-5 with TRBJ1-2; weak D call: TRBD1 (6 bases). The germline V gene has CDR1 MNHEY and CDR2 SVGAGI. CDR3 length equals 13 residues. The V end was cut by 6 bases, the J end by 4 bases, with 12 bases between. CDR3 amino acids: CASSLTGPYGYTF. As DNA, the CDR3 is TGTGCCAGCAGCTTGACAGGACCCTATGGCTACACCTTC.

This clone has a handful of counts. This rearrangement joins TRBV2 to TRBJ1-5, with 7 bases matching TRBD1. From germline, CDR1 is SNHLY and CDR2 FYNNEI. V lost 6 bases to trimming and J lost 2 bases; unmatched junction nucleotides: 10. The CDR3 covers 16 residues. CDR3 nucleotides: TGTGCCAGCAGGGGGGGTTCTGACAGGGGCAATCAGCCCCAGCATTTT. Translated: CASRGGSDRGNQPQHF.

The chain links TRBV18 to TRBJ1-4; no definite D call. Per the germline V gene, CDR1 is KGHSH and CDR2 is LQKENI. This CDR3 spans 14 amino acids. The V gene lost 3 bases and the J gene lost 0 bases, with 5 bases spanning the gap. CDR3 sequence reads: CASSPFATNEKLFF. Here the CDR3 DNA reads TGTGCCAGCTCACCCTTTGCAACTAATGAAAAACTGTTTTTT.

The chain is built from TRBV12-3 or TRBV12-4 and TRBJ2-1; 9 nucleotides align to TRBD1. CDR3 size: 13 residues. V dropped 2 bases and J dropped 14; count of bases not matched to a gene: 7. CDR3 region: CASSLLRTGAEFF. DNA of the CDR3: TGTGCCAGCAGTTTATTGAGGACAGGGGCCGAGTTCTTC.

This clone showed up just a few times. This chain uses TRBV2 with TRBJ1-5, with TRBD1 as a possible D gene (5 bases). CDR3 length equals 13 residues. V shed 8 bases and J shed 5 bases, with 13 bases lying between them. Germline lookup yields CDR1 SNHLY and CDR2 FYNNEI. The CDR3 DNA reads as TGTGCCAGCGAGAAGGGGAGGGATCAGCCCCAGCATTTT. It codes for CASEKGRDQPQHF. Full variable domain (rest looked up from reference TRBV2 and TRBJ1-5): EPEVTQTPSHQVTQMGQEVILRCVPISNHLYFYWYRQILGQKVEFLVSFYNNEISEKSEIFDDQFSVERPDGSNFTLKIRSTKLEDSAMYFCASEKGRDQPQHFGDGTRLSIL.